The sequence of this T cell receptor (beta chain) was determined in a study of blood T cell repertoires in COVID-19. Clones were read by immunoSEQ multiplex PCR, and TCRdb kept only the in-frame ones, dropping some. The sample lists about 250,000 clones, approximately 88% occurring once. Germline V gene sequence: CDR1 LGHDT, CDR2 YNNKEL (reference sequence). There are 16 residues in the CDR3. Trimming at V came to 0 bases and at J to 4 bases, leaving 6 bases not matched to a gene. V gene TRBV3-1 (or the pseudogene TRBV3-2) combines with J gene TRBJ2-5; 9 nucleotides line up with TRBD2. The origin of this receptor is a woman in her 30s with COVID-19, enrolled during active disease. The sequencing input was peripheral blood. The CDR3 spells CASSQDGLAGTETQYF. For the CDR3, the DNA is TGTGCCAGCAGCCAAGATGGGCTAGCGGGGACAGAGACCCAGTACTTC.